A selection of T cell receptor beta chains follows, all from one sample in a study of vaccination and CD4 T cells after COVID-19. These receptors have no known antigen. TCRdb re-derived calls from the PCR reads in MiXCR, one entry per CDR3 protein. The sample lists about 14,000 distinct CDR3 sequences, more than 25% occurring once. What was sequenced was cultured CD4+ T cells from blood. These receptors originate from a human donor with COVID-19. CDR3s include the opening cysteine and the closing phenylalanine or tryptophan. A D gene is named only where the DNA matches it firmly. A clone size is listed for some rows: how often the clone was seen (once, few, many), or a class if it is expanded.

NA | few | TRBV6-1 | CASRKTAGTPIGYTF
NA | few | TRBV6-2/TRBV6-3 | CATRGARNTIYF
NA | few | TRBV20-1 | CSATQAVGNTIYF
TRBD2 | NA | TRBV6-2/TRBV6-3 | CASSYLTSGAYEQYF
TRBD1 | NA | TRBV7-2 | CASSLEGTGNEKLFF
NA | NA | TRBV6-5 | CASSSGDHQPQHF
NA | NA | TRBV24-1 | CATSDARTEGNTGELFF
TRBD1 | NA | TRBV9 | CASSPQGNTQYF
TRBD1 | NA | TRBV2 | CASSEGTGDQPQHF
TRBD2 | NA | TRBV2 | CASSEIAGGLGEQFF
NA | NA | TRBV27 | CASSDWDTSYEQYF
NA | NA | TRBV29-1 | CSAPGGLGTGELFF
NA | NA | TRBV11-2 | CASSLAVISSSYNEQFF
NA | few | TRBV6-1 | CASSSTSETQYF
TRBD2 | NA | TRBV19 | CASSNSGGAKNIQYF
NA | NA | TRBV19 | CASSARGFTGELFF
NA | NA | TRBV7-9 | CASSNSPAGYTF
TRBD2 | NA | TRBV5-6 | CASSTGTSGHTDTQYF
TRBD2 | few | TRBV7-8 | CASSLTWLAGVNEQFF
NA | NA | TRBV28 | CASSSPATNEKLFF
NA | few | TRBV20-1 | CSAAPFLDTIYF
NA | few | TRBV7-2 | CASRDQGLGGYTF
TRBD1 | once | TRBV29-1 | CSVASFLSPQGITEAFF
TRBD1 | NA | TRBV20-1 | CSAPNPGQGAYEQYF
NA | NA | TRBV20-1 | CSAREGGSETQYF
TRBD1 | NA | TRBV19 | CASSPRPGTGAGANVLTF
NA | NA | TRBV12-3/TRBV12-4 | CASSPRGAEGTDTQYF
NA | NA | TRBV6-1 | CASRKDGGNTEAFF
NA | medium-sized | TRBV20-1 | CSARRQEGEKLFF
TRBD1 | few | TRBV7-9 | CASSPRQGNNIQYF
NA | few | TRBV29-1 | CSVDRGNIQYF
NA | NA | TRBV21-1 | CASSKSVGATNEKLFF
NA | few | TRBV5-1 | CASRRDSPLHF
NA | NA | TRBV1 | CTSSQDIRGQETQYF
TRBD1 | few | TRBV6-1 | CASSKPGQIRDTQYF
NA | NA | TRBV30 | CAWSLDSYQPQHF
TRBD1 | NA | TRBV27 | CASSGQGRETQYF
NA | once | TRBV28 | CASSLFGSEPTDTQYF
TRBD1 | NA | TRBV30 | CAWSPGQGAGNSPLHF
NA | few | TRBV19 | CASSTTGSNQPQHF
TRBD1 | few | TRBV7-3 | CASSLTGGDGVAFF
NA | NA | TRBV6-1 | CASSRLRTASSPLHF
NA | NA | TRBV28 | CASSFYSRGAKNEQYF
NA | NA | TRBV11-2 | CASSLDGRGHLGDEQFF
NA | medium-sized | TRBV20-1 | CSSSSGGNSPLHF
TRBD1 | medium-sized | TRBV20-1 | CSAPHRQGHGYTF
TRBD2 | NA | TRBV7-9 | CASSPTWLAGSYNEQFF
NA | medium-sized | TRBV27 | CASSLGAGSQPQHF
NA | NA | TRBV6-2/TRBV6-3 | CASSFALLKNTEAFF
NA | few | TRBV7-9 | CASSLDLSWRGVAKNIQYF
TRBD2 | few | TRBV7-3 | CASSYGLAGDEETQYF
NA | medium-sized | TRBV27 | CASSPGGESYTF
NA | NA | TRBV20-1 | CSARDVGASTGELFF
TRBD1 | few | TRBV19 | CASSGQGESGNTIYF
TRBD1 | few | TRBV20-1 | CRATGKGNTIYF
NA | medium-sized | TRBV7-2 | CASSFSRRAQYF
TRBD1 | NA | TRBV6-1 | CASRPTGGPNQPQHF